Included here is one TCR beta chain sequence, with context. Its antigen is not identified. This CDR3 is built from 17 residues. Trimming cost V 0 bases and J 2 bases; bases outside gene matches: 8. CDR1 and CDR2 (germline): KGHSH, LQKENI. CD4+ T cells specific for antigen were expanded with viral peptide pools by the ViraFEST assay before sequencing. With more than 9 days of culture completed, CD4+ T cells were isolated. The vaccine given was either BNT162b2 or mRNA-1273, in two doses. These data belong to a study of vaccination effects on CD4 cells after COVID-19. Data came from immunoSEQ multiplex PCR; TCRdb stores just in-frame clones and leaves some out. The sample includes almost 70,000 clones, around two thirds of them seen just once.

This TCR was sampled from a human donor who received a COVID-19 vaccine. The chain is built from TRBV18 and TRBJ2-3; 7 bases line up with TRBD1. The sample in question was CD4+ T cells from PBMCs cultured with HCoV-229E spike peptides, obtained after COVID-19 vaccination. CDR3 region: CASSPPRGPQDTDTQYF. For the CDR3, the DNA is TGTGCCAGCTCACCACCGAGGGGGCCCCAAGACACAGATACGCAGTATTTT.